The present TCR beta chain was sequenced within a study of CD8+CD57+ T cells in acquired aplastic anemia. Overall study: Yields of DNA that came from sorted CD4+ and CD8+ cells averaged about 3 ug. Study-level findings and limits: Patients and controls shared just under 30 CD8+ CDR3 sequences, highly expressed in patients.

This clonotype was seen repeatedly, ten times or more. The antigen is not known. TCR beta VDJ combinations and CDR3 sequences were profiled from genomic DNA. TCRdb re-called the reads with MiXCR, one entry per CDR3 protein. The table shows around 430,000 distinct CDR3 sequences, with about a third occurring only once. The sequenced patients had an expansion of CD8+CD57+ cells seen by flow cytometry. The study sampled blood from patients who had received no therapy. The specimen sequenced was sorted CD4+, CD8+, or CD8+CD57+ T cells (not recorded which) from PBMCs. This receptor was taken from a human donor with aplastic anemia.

The CDR3 bases are TGTGCCAGCAGCACAGGGTTCGGAAACACCATATATTTT. It specifies CASSTGFGNTIYF. The J gene is TRBJ1-3, the V gene TRBV7-2, with D maybe TRBD1 (6 bases). V was pared by 5 bases and J by 4 bases, with 9 bases between. Germline V gene data show CDR1 as SGHTA and CDR2 as FQGNSA. The CDR3 totals 13 residues.